This entry lists 27 T cell receptor beta chains sequenced from one sample in a study of T cells in Graves' hyperthyroidism and ophthalmopathy. The source material, RNA transcripts, was used to amplify TCR beta CDR3 regions. The HTBI primer set served for first-round RT-PCR of the TCR CDR3. TCRdb re-called the multiplex PCR reads through MiXCR, storing one row per CDR3 protein. The data hold 300,000 to 450,000 distinct CDR3 sequences, with around 25% observed a single time. Sample: blood. The receptors shown here come from a man in his fifties or sixties with Graves' hyperthyroidism.

V usage is TRBV6-1 and J usage is TRBJ2-3; 8 bases match TRBD2. The CDR3 is 13 residues long. V lost 5 bases, J lost 5 bases, and 3 bases stayed unmatched. The V gene's germline CDR1 is MNHNS and CDR2 SASEGT. The CDR3 spells CASSTGLGDTQYF. The CDR3 bases are TGTGCCAGCAGTACGGGACTAGGAGATACGCAGTATTTT.

The chain uses TRBV6-1 and TRBJ2-3, with 7 positions matching TRBD1. Germline lookup yields CDR1 MNHNS and CDR2 SASEGT. V shed 11 bases and J 2 bases; nucleotides not matched to a gene: 7. The CDR3 covers 13 residues. For the CDR3, the DNA is TGTGCCGCAGAGGGGGCCAACACAGATACGCAGTATTTT. Amino acids: CAAEGANTDTQYF.

V is TRBV29-1 and J is TRBJ2-5; 9 nucleotides agree with TRBD2. The germline gives CDR1 SQVTM, CDR2 ANQGSEA. V shed 5 bases and J 3 bases; nucleotides not matched to a gene: 7. The CDR3 is 14 residues long. CDR3 in amino acids: CSVRSIAGEETQYF. In DNA, the CDR3 is TGCAGCGTTCGATCCATAGCGGGAGAAGAGACCCAGTACTTC.

A single count supports this clonotype. The rearrangement uses TRBV5-4 and TRBJ2-5; D unclear. Germline CDR1 and CDR2: SGHNT and YYREEE (reference sequence). The CDR3 consists of 14 residues. Trimming took off 3 bases at V and 2 bases at J, with 11 bases between the two ends. DNA of the CDR3: TGTGCCAGCAGCTCCCGACGGAATCAAGAGACCCAGTACTTC. Translating it yields CASSSRRNQETQYF.

This chain uses TRBV10-3 with TRBJ2-7; 11 nucleotides agree with TRBD2. In germline, CDR1 is ENHRY, CDR2 SYGVKD. J was trimmed by 4 bases and V by 10 bases; bases with no gene match: 6. CDR3 size: 13 residues. The CDR3 sequence: CATLLAGGYEQYF. The CDR3 DNA is TGTGCCACCCTGCTAGCGGGAGGTTACGAGCAGTACTTC.

The chain employs TRBV14 and TRBJ2-1; D remains unclear. Germline V gene lookup returns CDR1 SGHDN and CDR2 FVKESK. The CDR3 consists of 15 residues. V lost 1 base, J lost 0 bases, and 7 bases lay in between. The CDR3 protein is CASSQAGSSYNEQFF. The DNA of the CDR3 is TGTGCCAGCAGCCAAGCCGGTAGCTCCTACAATGAGCAGTTCTTC.

The chain couples TRBV12-3 or TRBV12-4 to TRBJ1-1, with D uncertain. This CDR3 comprises 13 residues. Trimming removed 1 base at V and 9 bases at J, with 12 bases between. As DNA, the CDR3 is TGTGCCAGCAGTTTAGAGTCAGTAGGGAAAGCTTTCTTT. Translation gives CASSLESVGKAFF.

This chain links TRBV2 with TRBJ2-3; 9 nucleotides agree with TRBD2. The CDR3 covers 15 residues. V shed 8 bases and J 2 bases; nucleotides not matched to a gene: 8. Germline V CDR1 and CDR2: SNHLY, FYNNEI. The CDR3 reads CASGGLAGYTDTQYF. The CDR3 DNA reads as TGTGCCAGCGGGGGTCTAGCGGGATACACAGATACGCAGTATTTT.

The gene calls are TRBV7-9 and TRBJ2-3; TRBD2 agrees at 13 bases. V lost 5 bases, J lost 5 bases, and 4 bases stayed unmatched. Per germline, CDR1 SEHNR and CDR2 FQNEAQ (reference sequence). CDR3 length: 15 amino acids. CDR3 sequence: CASSRLAGGRDTQYF. The CDR3 bases are TGTGCCAGCAGCCGACTAGCGGGGGGTCGAGATACGCAGTATTTT.

This clonotype has ten or more counts. This chain connects TRBV28 to TRBJ2-7; D possibly matches TRBD1 or TRBD2 (5 bases each). Germline assignment: CDR1 MDHEN and CDR2 SYDVKM. The CDR3 loop spans 16 amino acids. The ends were cut back, 5 bases at V and 0 bases at J, with 17 bases in the middle. Here the CDR3 DNA reads TGTGCCAGCAGTGCGCCGGGACGTCTCTTCTCCTACGAGCAGTACTTC. Protein product: CASSAPGRLFSYEQYF. Filled out from reference TRBV28 and TRBJ2-7, the complete variable domain reads DVKVTQSSRYLVKRTGEKVFLECVQDMDHENMFWYRQDPGLGLRLIYFSYDVKMKEKGDIPEGYSVSREKKERFSLILESASTNQTSMYLCASSAPGRLFSYEQYFGPGTRLTVT.

The J gene is TRBJ1-6, the V gene TRBV20-1, with no clear D. The CDR3 extends over 17 amino acids. CDR1 DFQATT and CDR2 SNEGSKA come from the germline V gene (reference sequence). V dropped 3 bases and J dropped 0 bases, with 15 bases sitting between them. CDR3 DNA sequence: TGCAGTGCTAGGGGGAATATAGGGCGCTCCTATAATTCACCCCTCCACTTT. The encoded protein is CSARGNIGRSYNSPLHF.

A remark on this clonotype: Germline and junction disagree at one end, which may indicate a read error. The rearrangement uses TRBV2 and TRBJ2-5; D possibly corresponds to TRBD2 (6 bases). Germline V lookup: CDR1 SNHLY, CDR2 FYNNEI. This CDR3 has 12 amino acids. Here the CDR3 DNA reads TGTGCCAGCAGTGAAGCGCTTCGGAGGGCTCACTTC. Translated: CASSEALRRAHF.

This clonotype was counted ten times or more. V usage is TRBV11-1 and J usage is TRBJ2-1, with D maybe TRBD2 (6 bases). V shed 2 bases and J shed 6 bases, with 14 bases lying between them. The CDR3 extends over 15 amino acids. Germline V lookup: CDR1 SGHAT, CDR2 FQDESV (reference sequence). CDR3 nucleotide sequence: TGTGCCAGCAGCTTACACTTTTCGGGGGTCAATGAGCAGTTCTTC. It yields the protein CASSLHFSGVNEQFF.

This clonotype turned up a few times. This chain uses TRBV12-3 or TRBV12-4 with TRBJ2-7; weak D call: TRBD2 (6 bases). The CDR3 is made up of 13 amino acids. V gave up 5 bases and J gave up 0 bases, with 8 bases separating them. For the CDR3, the DNA is TGTGCCAGCAGTGCGGGGCTCTCCTACGAGCAGTACTTC. Protein: CASSAGLSYEQYF.

The chain couples TRBV29-1 to TRBJ1-2; 8 positions agree with TRBD1. Germline CDR1 reads SQVTM; CDR2 reads ANQGSEA. V shed 7 bases and J 4 bases; nucleotides not matched to a gene: 8. CDR3 length: 13 amino acids. CDR3 coding DNA: TGCAGCGCCCAGGGACAGGAATCCTATGGCTACACCTTC. Its protein product is CSAQGQESYGYTF. Complete variable domain (other parts from reference TRBV29-1 and TRBJ1-2): SAVISQKPSRDICQRGTSLTIQCQVDSQVTMMFWYRQQPGQSLTLIATANQGSEATYESGFVIDKFPISRPNLTFSTLTVSNMSPEDSSIYLCSAQGQESYGYTFGSGTRLTVV.

V gene TRBV6-2 or TRBV6-3 combines with J gene TRBJ2-7; D ambiguous. The V and J ends lost 1 base and 3 bases respectively, with 19 bases between them. CDR1 is MNHEY, CDR2 SVGEGT, per germline. There are 17 residues in the CDR3. The CDR3 DNA is TGTGCCAGCAGTTACTTTCCGAAGCGAAAGCCTAACTACGAGCAGTACTTC. Protein product: CASSYFPKRKPNYEQYF.

The gene calls are TRBV27 and TRBJ2-3; 11 nucleotides agree with TRBD1. J gave up 3 bases and V 1 base, and 6 bases lay outside the gene matches. Germline V lookup: CDR1 MNHEY, CDR2 SMNVEV (reference sequence). The CDR3 is 17 residues long. As DNA, the CDR3 is TGTGCCAGCAGTTTATACTCGGGACAGGGGGGAACAGATACGCAGTATTTT. Protein: CASSLYSGQGGTDTQYF.

The table lists this clonotype with a few counts. The rearrangement links TRBV4-1 to TRBJ1-2; TRBD1 is a possible D gene (6 bases). CDR1 and CDR2 from the germline V gene are MGHRA and YSYEKL. CDR3 length equals 15 residues. The V gene lost 3 bases and the J gene lost 5 bases, with 16 bases spanning the gap. Here the CDR3 DNA reads TGCGCCAGCAGCCAGAGCCCGGGGGCTGGTTATGGCTACACCTTC. Translated, it gives CASSQSPGAGYGYTF.

Turning to this clonotype: A single base separates this from a much larger clone, so it may be a read error. The V call is TRBV11-2, the J call TRBJ2-5; TRBD1 matches at 8 bases. The CDR3 sequence is 15 residues long. CDR1 is SGHAT, CDR2 FQNNGV, per germline. The CDR3 bases are TGTGCCAGCAGCTACGGACAGGGAAAGGAAGAGGCCCAGTACTTC. This translates into CASSYGQGKEEAQYF.

This clonotype has more than one count but fewer than ten. This chain joins TRBV7-3 and TRBJ2-5; unclear D gene. The CDR3 consists of 12 residues. V lost 6 bases and J 1 base, leaving 6 bases between the germline ends. Germline CDR1 SGHTA, CDR2 FQGTGA. The CDR3 loop reads CASSWSQETQYF. CDR3 nucleotides: TGTGCCAGCAGTTGGAGCCAAGAGACCCAGTACTTC.

The chain is built from TRBV27 and TRBJ2-7, with unresolved D. Looked up from germline, CDR1 is MNHEY and CDR2 is SMNVEV (reference sequence). V shed 3 bases and J shed 5 bases, with 11 bases lying between them. CDR3 size: 13 residues. This chain's CDR3 is CASSFRLENEQYF. CDR3 bases: TGTGCCAGCAGTTTCAGGCTAGAAAACGAGCAGTACTTC.

The chain combines TRBV6-1 with TRBJ2-5; D unclear. Germline V gives CDR1 MNHNS, CDR2 SASEGT. The length of the CDR3 is 14 residues. V lost 5 bases and J lost 9, with 19 bases in between. The chain's CDR3 is CASSPRVGWKAQYF. The CDR3 DNA follows: TGTGCCAGCAGTCCCCGGGTGGGTTGGAAGGCCCAGTACTTC.

This clonotype was seen more than once but under ten times. The genes are TRBV27 and TRBJ2-7, with 7 positions matching TRBD2. V trimming: 6 bases; J trimming: 3 bases; junction bases outside the gene matches: 8. Germline CDR1 is MNHEY and CDR2 is SMNVEV (reference sequence). The CDR3 runs 14 residues. The DNA of the CDR3 is TGTGCCAGCAGCCCCCAGCGGGACCACTACGAGCAGTACTTC. It specifies CASSPQRDHYEQYF.

This clonotype was recorded a few times. The J gene is TRBJ2-7, the V gene TRBV11-2, with D possibly called TRBD1 or TRBD2 (5 bases each). Germline V gene sequence: CDR1 SGHAT, CDR2 FQNNGV. The V and J ends lost 5 bases and 2 bases respectively, with 28 bases between them. The CDR3 is 19 amino acids. The CDR3 DNA is TGTGCCAGCAGCCCACTATCGTGGGACCCGGGTGCACAACCCTACGAGCAGTACTTC. It yields the protein CASSPLSWDPGAQPYEQYF.

In its sample, this clonotype was seen many times. The chain employs TRBV7-9 and TRBJ2-5, with a weak D call TRBD1 (5 bases). This CDR3 is built from 14 residues. V lost 7 bases and J 0 bases, leaving 12 bases between the germline ends. In germline, CDR1 is SEHNR, CDR2 FQNEAQ (reference sequence). CDR3 DNA: TGTGCCAGCAAATCCCCAGGGAACCAAGAGACCCAGTACTTC. Translating it yields CASKSPGNQETQYF.

The CDR3 DNA follows: TGTGCCAGCAGCGTAGGGGGCACAATAAGGTGGATTGAAGCTTTCTTT. It encodes CASSVGGTIRWIEAFF. This chain uses TRBV9 with TRBJ1-1; possibly TRBD1 for D (5 bases). The CDR3 loop spans 16 amino acids. Germline V lookup: CDR1 SGDLS, CDR2 YYNGEE. V dropped 0 bases and J dropped 7 bases, with 19 bases sitting between them.

The chain links TRBV6-1 to TRBJ2-7, with a tentative D call TRBD2 (5 bases). Germline CDR1 reads MNHNS; CDR2 reads SASEGT. The CDR3 runs 14 residues. V dropped 4 bases and J dropped 6 bases, with 16 bases sitting between them. The CDR3 is CASSGVGLGGEQYF. CDR3 nucleotide sequence: TGTGCCAGCAGTGGGGTCGGGCTAGGAGGCGAGCAGTACTTC.